This paragraph covers one T cell receptor (beta chain) sequence. This entry comes from a study of blood T cell repertoires in COVID-19. Trimming cost V 2 bases and J 1 base; bases outside gene matches: 4. Germline CDR1 SNHLY, CDR2 FYNNEI. The CDR3 covers 15 residues. Using immunoSEQ multiplex PCR, the repertoire was profiled, and TCRdb retains in-frame clones only, with some absent. Seen here are nearly 70,000 clones, 88% observed once, and the top ten hold about 6.4%. This chain connects TRBV2 to TRBJ2-7, with 8 bases fitting TRBD2. The clonotype comes from an older woman with acute or convalescent COVID-19. Source material: peripheral blood. This chain's CDR3 is CASSERGGSSYEQYF. CDR3 coding DNA: TGTGCCAGCAGTGAACGGGGGGGGAGTTCCTACGAGCAGTACTTC.